The 6 T cell receptor beta chains presented below share a single source sample, sequenced in a study of identical twins. TCRdb re-called the 5' RACE reads through MiXCR, storing one row per CDR3 protein. The repertoire includes 280,000 or so distinct CDR3 sequences, approximately 8.5% of them detected once, and roughly 2% sits in the top ten. This same sample was also taken into another study, of yellow fever vaccine responses in identical twins.

Material: memory (CD45RO+) T cells sorted from blood. The source of these receptors is a woman aged 18-29 years in good health.

This clonotype turned up a few times. The V gene is TRBV7-8, the J gene TRBJ2-7; weak D call: TRBD2 (6 bases). CDR3 size: 16 residues. V shed 5 bases and J shed 5 bases, with 22 bases lying between them. Germline V gene sequence: CDR1 SGHVS, CDR2 FQNEAQ. As DNA, the CDR3 is TGTGCCAGCAGCCCCCGGGGGATGGCTAGTTTCCACGAGCAGTACTTC. This codes for CASSPRGMASFHEQYF.

This clonotype was observed at least ten times. The chain has TRBV4-1 and TRBJ2-2; TRBD1 agrees at 8 bases. This CDR3 has 15 amino acids. Germline V lookup: CDR1 MGHRA, CDR2 YSYEKL. Unmatched junction bases numbered 6, after V lost 4 bases and J lost 5 bases. The CDR3 protein is CASSPPDRATGELFF. The CDR3 bases are TGCGCCAGCAGCCCCCCGGACAGGGCAACCGGGGAGCTGTTTTTT.

This clonotype showed up just a few times. The chain's CDR3 is CASSEGGQGFYGYTF. Written as DNA, the CDR3 is TGCGCCAGCTCCGAGGGAGGACAGGGATTCTATGGCTACACCTTC. The rearrangement links TRBV5-1 to TRBJ1-2; 8 bases are a match to TRBD1. Germline V gene data show CDR1 as SGHRS and CDR2 as YFSETQ. V shed 7 bases and J 4 bases; nucleotides not matched to a gene: 12. The CDR3 length is 15 residues.

A single count supports this clonotype. The CDR3 sequence is CASSLLGGAGIEQFF. CDR3 DNA: TGTGCCAGCAGCTTATTAGGGGGCGCGGGAATTGAGCAGTTCTTC. The chain employs TRBV7-8 and TRBJ2-1; possible D gene TRBD1, 7 bases. The CDR3 totals 15 residues. Trimming shortened V by 2 bases and J by 9 bases, and 17 bases separated the two germline ends. CDR1 SGHVS and CDR2 FQNEAQ come from the germline V gene. The full variable domain, completed using reference TRBV7-8 and TRBJ2-1, is GAGVSQSPRYKVAKRGQDVALRCDPISGHVSLFWYQQALGQGPEFLTYFQNEAQLDKSGLPSDRFFAERPEGSVSTLKIQRTQQEDSAVYLCASSLLGGAGIEQFFGPGTRLTVL.

This clonotype was seen at least ten times. The V gene is TRBV29-1, the J gene TRBJ1-2, with 7 bases that match TRBD1. V lost 3 bases, J lost 2 bases, and 6 bases stayed unmatched. The CDR3 has 14 residues. Germline V gene lookup returns CDR1 SQVTM and CDR2 ANQGSEA. CDR3 in DNA: TGCAGCGTTGATACAGGGGTTAGGAACTATGGCTACACCTTC. Translation: CSVDTGVRNYGYTF.

Only a few counts were recorded for this clonotype. The CDR3 spells CSASDPPHNEQFF. The CDR3 nucleotides read TGCAGTGCATCGGACCCGCCCCACAATGAGCAGTTCTTC. The chain links TRBV20-1 to TRBJ2-1; D gene unclear. The ends were cut back, 6 bases at V and 5 bases at J, with 14 bases in the middle. CDR1 is DFQATT and CDR2 is SNEGSKA in the germline V gene (reference sequence). The CDR3 consists of 13 residues.